Listed here are 26 T cell receptor beta chains from one sample, sequenced in a study of T and B cells in COVID-19 patients. BIOMED2 TRB-A/B primer pools were used in multiplex TRB PCR. In TCRdb, the multiplex PCR reads were re-called with MiXCR into one record per CDR3 protein. The sample contains 17,000 or so distinct CDR3 sequences, 36% of which appear only once. Blood genomic DNA input for TRB amplification was 250-500 ng. Sequencing was performed on blood. Receptor source: a human donor with active COVID-19.

V and J are TRBV7-9 and TRBJ1-6; 9 bases line up with TRBD1. The J segment lost 7 bases and the V segment lost 1 base, leaving 8 bases of the junction unmatched. Germline V gene sequence: CDR1 SEHNR, CDR2 FQNEAQ (reference sequence). The CDR3 has 17 amino acids. CDR3 DNA sequence: TGTGCCAGCAGCTTAGTCCCGGGACAGGGTGCCAATTCACCCCTCCACTTT. This sequence encodes CASSLVPGQGANSPLHF.

V and J are TRBV20-1 and TRBJ2-5; possible D gene TRBD2, 7 bases. Germline V CDR1 and CDR2: DFQATT, SNEGSKA (reference sequence). This CDR3 has 14 amino acids. V lost 6 bases and J lost 4, with 18 bases in between. The DNA for the CDR3 is TGCAGTGCGCCCTGGGGGGGGGCAGGAGAGACCCAGTACTTC. Translated, it gives CSAPWGGAGETQYF.

This clonotype was seen ten or more times. The V call is TRBV27, the J call TRBJ2-2; TRBD2 is a possible D gene (5 bases). This CDR3 has 14 residues. V dropped 4 bases and J dropped 6 bases, with 12 bases sitting between them. Germline V CDR1 and CDR2: MNHEY, SMNVEV (reference sequence). The CDR3 here is CASSYWGAPGELFF. For the CDR3, the DNA is TGTGCCAGCAGTTACTGGGGAGCCCCCGGGGAGCTGTTTTTT.

The V gene is TRBV19, the J gene TRBJ1-5; 7 bases match TRBD1. The CDR3 consists of 16 residues. The junction had 14 bases not matched to a gene; V was cut back by 5 bases and J by 7 bases. The V gene's germline CDR1 is LNHDA and CDR2 SQIVND (reference sequence). CDR3 nucleotide sequence: TGTGCCAGTAGTCCAATGGACCAGACAGGGTACCAGCCCCAGCATTTT. Translated: CASSPMDQTGYQPQHF.

Only a few counts were recorded for this clonotype. The CDR3 reads CASSWESGSYEQYF. The CDR3 bases are TGTGCCAGCAGCTGGGAGTCAGGGAGCTACGAGCAGTACTTC. This sequence joins TRBV5-6 and TRBJ2-7; D possibly matches TRBD1 or TRBD2 (5 bases each). Germline CDR1 SGHDT, CDR2 YYEEEE. With 3 bases removed from V and 3 bases from J, the gap between germline ends came to 13 bases. The CDR3 sequence is 14 residues long. Looking up the rest from reference TRBV5-6 and TRBJ2-7 gives the full variable domain: DAGVTQSPTHLIKTRGQQVTLRCSPKSGHDTVSWYQQALGQGPQFIFQYYEEEERQRGNFPDRFSGHQFPNYSSELNVNALLLGDSALYLCASSWESGSYEQYFGPGTRLTVT.

This clonotype has a handful of counts. V gene TRBV15 combines with J gene TRBJ1-5, with D unresolved. Germline values: CDR1 LNHNV, CDR2 YYDKDF (reference sequence). The CDR3 spans 18 residues. V dropped 0 bases and J dropped 5 bases, with 20 bases sitting between them. CDR3: CATSRDLLAGKGHQPQHF. The CDR3 DNA follows: TGTGCCACCAGCAGAGATTTATTAGCGGGGAAAGGGCATCAGCCCCAGCATTTT.

The V and J genes are TRBV20-1 and TRBJ2-3; the D gene could be TRBD1 or TRBD2 (6 bases each). Germline CDR1 and CDR2: DFQATT and SNEGSKA (reference sequence). There are 14 residues in the CDR3. CDR3 coding DNA: TGCAGCGCAGATCAGGGGAGGATAGCAGATACGCAGTATTTT. Translated: CSADQGRIADTQYF.

A remark on this clonotype: This may be a read error, as it is one base from a much larger clone. The gene calls are TRBV27 and TRBJ2-2, with 7 bases matching TRBD1. Germline V gene sequence: CDR1 MNHEY, CDR2 SMNVEV (reference sequence). The length of the CDR3 is 13 residues. CDR3 in DNA: TGTGCCAGCAGCTACAGGGGTCCCGGGGAGCTGATTTTT. Translation: CASSYRGPGELIF.

The gene calls are TRBV11-1 and TRBJ2-7; no clear D gene. Germline V gene sequence: CDR1 SGHAT, CDR2 FQDESV (reference sequence). The CDR3 contains 13 residues. The V and J ends lost 3 bases and 8 bases respectively, with 14 bases between them. This chain's CDR3 is CASSLGSMRKQYF. CDR3 nucleotide sequence: TGTGCCAGCAGCTTGGGTTCGATGAGGAAGCAGTACTTC.

This clonotype is medium-sized in the sample. V usage is TRBV19 and J usage is TRBJ2-7; D possibly corresponds to TRBD1 (5 bases). The CDR3 length is 14 residues. CDR1 and CDR2 from the germline V gene are LNHDA and SQIVND (reference sequence). The V end lost 9 bases, the J end lost 3 bases, and 18 bases lay between the germline ends. The CDR3 region is CARGDRTYGYEQYV. The CDR3, as DNA: TGTGCCAGAGGCGACCGGACATACGGCTACGAGCAGTACGTC.

V and J are TRBV18 and TRBJ2-2, with D unclear. The CDR3 contains 16 residues. The V end lost 4 bases, the J end lost 0 bases, and 12 bases lay between the germline ends. In germline, CDR1 is KGHSH, CDR2 LQKENI. The CDR3 reads CASSLERLPNTGELFF. CDR3 bases: TGTGCCAGCTCACTAGAACGACTCCCGAACACCGGGGAGCTGTTTTTT.

This clonotype was observed a handful of times. This sequence joins TRBV7-9 and TRBJ2-3, with a tentative D call TRBD1 (6 bases). Trimming removed 0 bases from V and 5 bases from J, with 6 bases in between. Per the germline V gene, CDR1 is SEHNR and CDR2 is FQNEAQ (reference sequence). The CDR3 is made up of 13 amino acids. CDR3 sequence reads: CASSLARGDTQYF. The CDR3 bases are TGTGCCAGCAGCTTAGCCAGGGGAGATACGCAGTATTTT.

Relative to its sample, this clonotype is medium-sized (0.01 to 0.1%). This chain uses TRBV29-1 with TRBJ1-1; 7 nucleotides match TRBD1. V lost 7 bases to trimming and J lost 0 bases; unmatched junction nucleotides: 5. The CDR3 runs 13 residues. The germline gives CDR1 SQVTM, CDR2 ANQGSEA. The CDR3 DNA is TGCAGCGCCCTTGGACAGGTGAACACTGAAGCTTTCTTT. Translated: CSALGQVNTEAFF.

This clonotype was seen more than once but under ten times. The chain employs TRBV29-1 and TRBJ1-5; 7 nucleotides agree with TRBD1. Unmatched junction bases numbered 8, after V lost 7 bases and J lost 2 bases. The CDR3 sequence is 14 residues long. Germline CDR1 is SQVTM and CDR2 is ANQGSEA. In DNA, the CDR3 is TGCAGCGCCCGGTTAGGGGGCGGCAATCAGCCCCAGCATTTT. Translating gives CSARLGGGNQPQHF.

This clonotype was observed a few times. V and J are TRBV18 and TRBJ2-3, with TRBD1 matching over 9 bases. This CDR3 comprises 16 residues. With V trimmed by 1 base and J by 5 bases, 7 bases remained unmatched. Germline CDR1 KGHSH, CDR2 LQKENI. CDR3 residues: CASSPLHRGHGDTQYF. CDR3 in DNA: TGTGCCAGCTCACCACTACACAGGGGGCATGGAGATACGCAGTATTTT.

CDR3 sequence reads: CATSRDRVANYGYTF. CDR3 nucleotide sequence: TGTGCCACCAGCAGAGACAGGGTCGCTAACTATGGCTACACCTTC. This chain uses TRBV15 with TRBJ1-2, with D perhaps matching TRBD1 (5 bases). The CDR3 runs 15 residues. Trimming pared 0 bases from V and 0 bases from J, leaving 8 bases between. Germline-derived CDR1 and CDR2 are LNHNV and YYDKDF (reference sequence).

By sample share, this clonotype is medium-sized. The chain carries TRBV6-6 and TRBJ2-1; no clear D gene. Germline loops: CDR1 MNHNY, CDR2 SVGAGI (reference sequence). This CDR3 spans 12 amino acids. V shed 5 bases and J shed 6 bases, with 8 bases lying between them. CDR3 amino acids: CASSRPRNEQFF. As DNA, the CDR3 is TGTGCCAGCAGTCGACCCCGCAATGAGCAGTTCTTC.

The V gene is TRBV20-1, the J gene TRBJ2-5; tentative D call: TRBD2 (6 bases). The CDR3 totals 14 residues. The V gene's germline CDR1 is DFQATT and CDR2 SNEGSKA (reference sequence). V was shortened by 4 bases and J by 1 base, with 13 bases between the two germline ends. In DNA form, the CDR3 reads TGCAGTGCTACCCCTCGGGGAGGCCAAGAGACCCAGTACTTC. Protein sequence: CSATPRGGQETQYF.

The chain carries TRBV15 and TRBJ2-1; no clear D. V was pared by 5 bases and J by 4 bases, with 9 bases between. This CDR3 has 13 residues. CDR1 LNHNV and CDR2 YYDKDF come from the germline V gene (reference sequence). The CDR3 spells CATSLDKYNEQFF. Here the CDR3 DNA reads TGTGCCACCAGCCTCGACAAGTACAATGAGCAGTTCTTC.

The chain has TRBV10-1 and TRBJ2-1, with D hard to call. V dropped 6 bases and J dropped 4 bases, with 13 bases sitting between them. This CDR3 is built from 14 residues. The germline V gene encodes CDR1 WNHNN and CDR2 SYGVQD (reference sequence). The CDR3 protein is CASRGTDGYNEQFF. In nucleotides, the CDR3 is TGCGCCAGCAGGGGCACCGACGGTTACAATGAGCAGTTCTTC.

This chain uses TRBV6-5 with TRBJ1-2; 8 nucleotides align to TRBD1. V was pared by 5 bases and J by 8 bases, with 7 bases of the junction left unmatched. Germline lookup yields CDR1 MNHEY and CDR2 SVGAGI. This CDR3 has 13 residues. For the CDR3, the DNA is TGTGCCAGCAGTCCGACAGGGGAGGCCGGCTACACCTTC. Amino acids: CASSPTGEAGYTF.

V is TRBV10-3 and J is TRBJ1-1; D is uncertain. V lost 3 bases to trimming and J lost 3 bases, with 14 bases between them. Germline CDR1 is ENHRY and CDR2 is SYGVKD. The CDR3 is 15 amino acids. CDR3 DNA: TGTGCCATCAGTGAAAGGGCAGATTGTGACACTGAAGCTTTCTTT. It specifies CAISERADCDTEAFF.

The V call is TRBV5-6, the J call TRBJ2-3; TRBD2 matches 7 bases. The V gene end was trimmed by 6 bases and the J gene end by 6 bases; junction bases not matched to a gene: 10. The CDR3 has 14 amino acids. CDR1 and CDR2 (germline): SGHDT, YYEEEE. Here the CDR3 reads CASKAGTNFDTQYF. The CDR3 coding sequence is TGTGCCAGCAAAGCCGGGACTAACTTTGATACGCAGTATTTT. Complete variable domain (other parts from reference TRBV5-6 and TRBJ2-3): DAGVTQSPTHLIKTRGQQVTLRCSPKSGHDTVSWYQQALGQGPQFIFQYYEEEERQRGNFPDRFSGHQFPNYSSELNVNALLLGDSALYLCASKAGTNFDTQYFGPGTRLTVL.

This clonotype was picked up a small number of times. The rearrangement links TRBV6-5 to TRBJ2-2, with D perhaps TRBD1 (5 bases). CDR1 MNHEY and CDR2 SVGAGI come from the germline V gene. The CDR3 loop spans 14 amino acids. The V end was cut by 8 bases, the J end by 4 bases, with 14 bases between. CDR3 in amino acids: CASAPIDSTGELFF. The CDR3 DNA reads as TGTGCCAGCGCCCCGATAGACAGCACCGGGGAGCTGTTTTTT.

The rearrangement links TRBV5-6 to TRBJ1-2, with 10 nucleotides matching TRBD1. The V gene's germline CDR1 is SGHDT and CDR2 YYEEEE. The J segment lost 8 bases and the V segment lost 4 bases, leaving 8 bases of the junction unmatched. The CDR3 runs to 14 residues. The CDR3 region has the DNA TGTGCCAGCAGCACCGTCGGACAGGGGGAAGGCTACACCTTC. Protein product: CASSTVGQGEGYTF.

The chain uses TRBV28 and TRBJ2-1; 10 nucleotides align to TRBD1. The trim removed 2 bases at V and 4 bases at J, leaving 2 bases unmatched. The CDR3 spans 15 residues. Germline V gene lookup returns CDR1 MDHEN and CDR2 SYDVKM. The CDR3 loop reads CASSLRTGGYNEQFF. The CDR3 coding sequence is TGTGCCAGCAGTTTAAGGACAGGGGGTTACAATGAGCAGTTCTTC.